The clone carrying this T cell receptor beta chain was seen a few times. Its cognate antigen is unknown. Other DNA variants within this sample encode the same CDR3. The study sampled blood at baseline, cycle 4 day 1, and cycle 7 day 1. The data derive from a study of OX40 agonist ivuxolimab in advanced cancers. Study-wide background: Enrollees could have had prior anti-PD-1, anti-PD-L1 or anti-CTLA-4 therapy, which about 42% had received.

Whole-study results and caveats: Among T cells, CD8+ cells averaged more expanded clones than CD4+ cells. Antigens targeted by the expanded peripheral T cells were not determined.

Germline CDR1 and CDR2: MNHEY and SVGAGI. Trimming took 6 bases from V and 0 from J, leaving 11 bases between them. The CDR3 extends over 14 amino acids. Profiling relied on immunoSEQ multiplex PCR, and the TCRdb table lists in-frame clones only, not all of them. Here the sample spans 40,000 to 50,000 clones, 80% being singletons. This receptor was obtained from an adult with an advanced solid tumor such as melanoma, head and neck, liver or kidney cancer. J is TRBJ1-1 and V is TRBV6-5, with a tentative D call TRBD1 (6 bases). Sequencing was performed on CD4+ or CD8+ T cells sorted from blood, taken in a trial of the OX40 agonist ivuxolimab. CDR3 protein: CASRKQGMNTEAFF. CDR3 sequence (DNA): TGTGCCAGCAGGAAACAGGGCATGAACACTGAAGCTTTCTTT.